The clone carrying this TCR beta chain was recorded many times. Its antigen remains unidentified. This sample includes further DNA sequences coding for the same CDR3. These data originate in a study of beta chain features in type 1 diabetes. This CDR3 spans 17 amino acids. The ends lost 0 bases at V and 0 bases at J; junction bases unmatched: 2. Germline V gene sequence: CDR1 SGDLS, CDR2 YYNGEE. All of the isolated RNA was reverse transcribed, so expressed TCRB transcripts were sequenced. Some clones are missing from TCRdb's copy, which holds only in-frame ones; the method was immunoSEQ multiplex PCR. The sample has about 140,000 clones; approximately 9.8% are singletons. Findings and limits, study-wide: Fewer insertions but more deletions were seen at VDJ junctions in type 1 diabetes patients.

The V and J genes are TRBV9 and TRBJ2-3; the match to TRBD2 covers 12 bases. This TCR came from a woman aged 40 to 50 in good health. Sequenced input: central memory CD4+ T cells from blood. The CDR3: CASSVGLAGASTDTQYF. CDR3 bases: TGTGCCAGCAGCGTAGGACTAGCGGGGGCTAGCACAGATACGCAGTATTTT.